Shown below are 28 T cell receptor beta chains from a single sample sequenced in a study of naive and memory T cell subsets. Two oligonucleotides, mixed equimolar, formed the beta constant-region primer covering TRBC1 and TRBC2. Four rounds of PCR amplified the ligated cDNA using nested alpha and beta constant-region primers plus SP2. MiXCR was run by TCRdb on the UMI-ligation and nested PCR reads, yielding one entry per CDR3 protein. The data contain about 100,000 distinct CDR3 sequences, roughly 15% of them seen just once; the ten biggest clones take up approximately 2.6%. Their antigens remain unidentified. General study results and limits: Naive repertoires, especially CD8, held a few larger clonotypes, possibly memory cells re-expressing CD45RA.

The sample taken for sequencing was naive CD8+ T cells from blood. These receptor sequences come from a human donor in good health.

The V call is TRBV5-1, the J call TRBJ2-3; 10 bases are a match to TRBD2. The CDR3 length is 14 residues. With V trimmed by 5 bases and J by 6 bases, 6 bases remained unmatched. Germline CDR1 reads SGHRS; CDR2 reads YFSETQ. CDR3 region: CASRLAGEADTQYF. The CDR3 coding sequence is TGCGCCAGCAGGCTAGCGGGGGAGGCGGATACGCAGTATTTT.

The V and J genes are TRBV5-1 and TRBJ2-1, with 10 bases matching TRBD2. Trimming cost V 1 base and J 4 bases; bases outside gene matches: 5. Germline values: CDR1 SGHRS, CDR2 YFSETQ. The CDR3 has 16 residues. The CDR3 bases are TGCGCCAGCAGCTTGTTTCCTAGCGGGGGATACAATGAGCAGTTCTTC. It codes for CASSLFPSGGYNEQFF.

This clonotype was seen more than once but under ten times. The chain employs TRBV19 and TRBJ2-3, with D uncertain. The germline CDR1 and CDR2 sequences are LNHDA and SQIVND (reference sequence). Trimming removed 3 bases at V and 0 bases at J, with 7 bases between. CDR3 length: 14 residues. This CDR3 is CASSIQPSTDTQYF. The CDR3 DNA reads as TGTGCCAGTAGTATCCAGCCTAGCACAGATACGCAGTATTTT.

This clonotype was counted at least ten times. This rearrangement joins TRBV6-2 or TRBV6-3 to TRBJ2-7; 12 bases map to TRBD2. J lost 3 bases, V lost 4 bases, and 4 bases had no gene match. Germline CDR1 reads MNHEY; CDR2 reads SVGEGT. The CDR3 extends over 15 amino acids. CDR3 nucleotides: TGTGCCAGCAGTTCTGAGACTAGCGGGAGCTACGAGCAGTACTTC. As protein: CASSSETSGSYEQYF.

This clonotype was detected a few times. The V gene is TRBV2, the J gene TRBJ2-5; 10 bases are shared with TRBD2. V trimming: 6 bases; J trimming: 3 bases; junction bases outside the gene matches: 7. The CDR3 sequence is 15 residues long. Germline-derived CDR1 and CDR2 are SNHLY and FYNNEI. CDR3 residues: CASRAGGDHKETQYF. The CDR3 DNA reads as TGTGCCAGCAGAGCGGGGGGGGACCATAAAGAGACCCAGTACTTC. Looking up the rest from reference TRBV2 and TRBJ2-5 gives the full variable domain: EPEVTQTPSHQVTQMGQEVILRCVPISNHLYFYWYRQILGQKVEFLVSFYNNEISEKSEIFDDQFSVERPDGSNFTLKIRSTKLEDSAMYFCASRAGGDHKETQYFGPGTRLLVL.

This clonotype was detected a few times. The chain recombines TRBV5-5 with TRBJ2-7; TRBD1 aligns across 9 bases. The CDR3 has 15 amino acids. From germline, CDR1 is SGHKS and CDR2 YYEKEE (reference sequence). V was clipped by 1 base and J by 3 bases; unmatched bases: 5. CDR3: CASSLQPGQGYEQYF. The CDR3, as DNA: TGTGCCAGCAGCTTGCAGCCGGGACAGGGCTACGAGCAGTACTTC.

This clonotype was counted only a few times. This chain uses TRBV19 with TRBJ2-1, with TRBD2 identical over 7 bases. Unmatched junction bases numbered 8, after V lost 3 bases and J lost 6 bases. This CDR3 comprises 15 residues. Germline V gene data show CDR1 as LNHDA and CDR2 as SQIVND (reference sequence). The DNA of the CDR3 is TGTGCCAGTAGTATTGGGGGAGGGCCTTTCAATGAGCAGTTCTTC. Amino acid sequence: CASSIGGGPFNEQFF.

The chain recombines TRBV4-3 with TRBJ2-1, with TRBD1 identical over 9 bases. This CDR3 has 14 amino acids. The germline V gene has CDR1 LGHNA and CDR2 YSLEER. Unmatched junction bases numbered 6, after V lost 0 bases and J lost 12 bases. DNA for the CDR3: TGCGCCAGCAGCCAAGAACGCTCGGACAGGGGGCAGTTCTTC. Protein sequence: CASSQERSDRGQFF.

In its sample, this clonotype was seen a few times. V usage is TRBV25-1 and J usage is TRBJ2-3; D is undetermined. Trimming took off 4 bases at V and 6 bases at J, with 8 bases between the two ends. The CDR3 is 12 residues long. Germline V gene lookup returns CDR1 MGHDK and CDR2 SYGVNS. Here the CDR3 reads CASSGAHDTQYF. In nucleotides, the CDR3 is TGTGCCAGCAGTGGGGCCCATGATACGCAGTATTTT. The full variable domain, in which reference TRBV25-1 and TRBJ2-3 provide the parts outside the CDR3, is EADIYQTPRYLVIGTGKKITLECSQTMGHDKMYWYQQDPGMELHLIHYSYGVNSTEKGDLSSESTVSRIRTEHFPLTLESARPSHTSQYLCASSGAHDTQYFGPGTRLTVL.

This clonotype was seen a handful of times. The chain has TRBV20-1 and TRBJ2-6, with D uncertain. The CDR3 runs 13 residues. Trimming removed 4 bases at V and 2 bases at J, with 6 bases between. Germline V gene data show CDR1 as DFQATT and CDR2 as SNEGSKA (reference sequence). DNA of the CDR3: TGCAGTGCTATTACCCCTGGGGCCAACGTCCTGACTTTC. Translation: CSAITPGANVLTF.

A few counts support this clonotype. V gene TRBV27 combines with J gene TRBJ2-1, with 7 bases identical to TRBD2. The germline CDR1 and CDR2 sequences are MNHEY and SMNVEV (reference sequence). CDR3 size: 16 residues. V was pared by 3 bases and J by 3 bases, with 8 bases of the junction left unmatched. The CDR3 loop reads CASSLSAGKDYNEQFF. The CDR3 coding sequence is TGTGCCAGCAGTTTGTCAGCGGGGAAGGACTACAATGAGCAGTTCTTC.

Comments on this clonotype: A read error may explain this, as a much larger clone is one base away. This rearrangement joins TRBV7-2 to TRBJ1-1; 8 bases map to TRBD1. From germline, CDR1 is SGHTA and CDR2 FQGNSA. The CDR3 covers 13 residues. CDR3: CSSSWTGMTEAFF. CDR3 sequence (DNA): TGTTCCAGCAGCTGGACAGGGATGACTGAAGCTTTCTTT.

This clonotype was counted between two and nine times. The rearrangement links TRBV12-3 or TRBV12-4 to TRBJ1-5; TRBD1 matches 7 bases. V lost 4 bases and J lost 2; bases outside the gene matches: 5. CDR3 length equals 15 residues. CDR3 DNA sequence: TGTGCCAGCAGTTGGCGGACAGGCGGCAATCAGCCCCAGCATTTT. Amino acids: CASSWRTGGNQPQHF.

The V and J genes are TRBV30 and TRBJ2-5, with D perhaps matching TRBD2 (5 bases). Trimming took 4 bases from V and 4 from J, leaving 10 bases between them. Germline V gene data show CDR1 as GTSNPN and CDR2 as SVGIG (reference sequence). CDR3 length: 12 residues. DNA for the CDR3: TGTGCCTGGACTTCCAGCGGAGAGACCCAGTACTTC. Translation: CAWTSSGETQYF.

Only a few counts were recorded for this clonotype. This chain joins TRBV29-1 and TRBJ2-5; D possibly uses TRBD1 or TRBD2 (5 bases each). From germline, CDR1 is SQVTM and CDR2 ANQGSEA. With 4 bases removed from V and 5 bases from J, the gap between germline ends came to 14 bases. CDR3 length: 13 residues. The CDR3 nucleotides read TGCAGCGTTGTGGGACCCCAAGGGGAGACCCAGTACTTC. Protein: CSVVGPQGETQYF.

This clonotype was found a few times. The J gene is TRBJ1-2, the V gene TRBV12-3 or TRBV12-4; D gene ambiguous. The CDR3 totals 15 residues. Deletions cut 1 base from V and 3 bases from J, with 12 bases between. The CDR3 region has the DNA TGTGCCAGCAGTTTAGTCCGGGGAAGAGACTATGGCTACACCTTC. It specifies CASSLVRGRDYGYTF.

The CDR3 protein is CASSVVDTTGVYEQYF. CDR3 sequence (DNA): TGTGCCAGCAGCGTAGTTGACACCACCGGAGTTTACGAGCAGTACTTC. The rearrangement uses TRBV9 and TRBJ2-7; no firm D call. Per germline, CDR1 SGDLS and CDR2 YYNGEE. The V and J ends lost 0 bases and 4 bases respectively, with 17 bases between them. This CDR3 comprises 16 residues.

The chain's CDR3 is CASRGGTGKDEQYF. Written as DNA, the CDR3 is TGTGCCAGCAGGGGCGGGACAGGGAAAGACGAGCAGTACTTC. The V gene is TRBV12-3 or TRBV12-4, the J gene TRBJ2-7; TRBD1 matches 9 bases. This CDR3 region has 14 residues. V dropped 6 bases and J dropped 5; count of bases not matched to a gene: 8.

CDR3 residues: CSARDNLAGAYEQYF. The CDR3 DNA reads as TGCAGTGCTAGAGATAACCTAGCGGGAGCCTACGAGCAGTACTTC. The chain couples TRBV20-1 to TRBJ2-7, with 10 bases lining up with TRBD2. J gave up 2 bases and V 0 bases, and 4 bases lay outside the gene matches. From germline, CDR1 is DFQATT and CDR2 SNEGSKA (reference sequence). The CDR3 length is 15 residues.

This clonotype was seen a few times. V and J are TRBV7-3 and TRBJ1-1, with D possibly being TRBD1 (6 bases). The CDR3 is 13 amino acids. Germline assignment: CDR1 SGHTA and CDR2 FQGTGA. Trimming left V 2 bases short and J 7 bases short, with 11 bases between. In DNA, the CDR3 is TGTGCCAGCAGCTTAGGGGGCCGCCGTGAAGCTTTCTTT. This sequence encodes CASSLGGRREAFF.

In this sample, this clonotype turned up a few times. CDR3 in amino acids: CASSQDVKYYGYTF. The CDR3 DNA follows: TGCGCCAGCAGCCAAGATGTAAAGTACTATGGCTACACCTTC. The chain combines TRBV4-3 with TRBJ1-2; D not resolved. CDR3 length: 14 residues. The V gene's germline CDR1 is LGHNA and CDR2 YSLEER. Trimming shortened V by 0 bases and J by 3 bases, and 8 bases separated the two germline ends.

This chain uses TRBV27 with TRBJ1-1; D not resolved. In germline, CDR1 is MNHEY, CDR2 SMNVEV (reference sequence). V was trimmed by 0 bases and J by 5 bases, leaving 10 bases between them. CDR3 length: 14 residues. The CDR3 coding sequence is TGTGCCAGCAGTTTATCTCGGGGATGGACTGAAGCTTTCTTT. Amino acid sequence: CASSLSRGWTEAFF.

This clonotype was found a few times. The chain combines TRBV10-3 with TRBJ2-7; 11 positions match TRBD2. Unmatched junction bases numbered 5, after V lost 10 bases and J lost 0 bases. Per the germline V gene, CDR1 is ENHRY and CDR2 is SYGVKD. CDR3 length equals 14 residues. This chain's CDR3 is CATTSGASSYEQYF. CDR3 nucleotide sequence: TGTGCCACGACTAGCGGGGCCAGCTCCTACGAGCAGTACTTC.

This chain uses TRBV29-1 with TRBJ2-5; D possibly corresponds to TRBD1 (6 bases). Germline-derived CDR1 and CDR2 are SQVTM and ANQGSEA. This CDR3 has 12 residues. V lost 3 bases and J 2 bases, leaving 7 bases between the germline ends. CDR3 residues: CSVEGAQETQYF. The CDR3 DNA follows: TGCAGCGTTGAGGGGGCACAAGAGACCCAGTACTTC. Based on the CDR3 plus reference TRBV29-1 and TRBJ2-5, the full variable domain is SAVISQKPSRDICQRGTSLTIQCQVDSQVTMMFWYRQQPGQSLTLIATANQGSEATYESGFVIDKFPISRPNLTFSTLTVSNMSPEDSSIYLCSVEGAQETQYFGPGTRLLVL.

V gene TRBV6-2 or TRBV6-3 combines with J gene TRBJ2-3; TRBD2 matches at 7 bases. There are 20 residues in the CDR3. V trimming: 3 bases; J trimming: 1 base; junction bases outside the gene matches: 19. Germline-derived CDR1 and CDR2 are MNHEY and SVGEGT. The CDR3 nucleotides are TGTGCCAGCAGTTATGAACGGGAGACTAGCTACCGAGACGGCACAGATACGCAGTATTTT. It codes for CASSYERETSYRDGTDTQYF.

Notes on this clonotype: Possible read error: a much larger clone is one base away. This is likely a read error, given that the CDR3 carries no conserved phenylalanine or tryptophan at its end. The V and J genes are TRBV7-8 and TRBJ1-2, with 7 bases lining up with TRBD1. The germline V gene has CDR1 SGHVS and CDR2 FQNEAQ. The CDR3 runs to 14 residues. With V trimmed by 4 bases and J by 3 bases, 5 bases remained unmatched. The CDR3: CASSSDRDHYGYTL. DNA for the CDR3: TGTGCCAGCAGCTCTGACAGGGACCACTATGGCTACACCTTA.

This clonotype was counted between two and nine times. This chain uses TRBV20-1 with TRBJ2-7, with D possibly called TRBD1 or TRBD2 (6 bases each). The germline V and J ends were trimmed by 1 base and 5 bases, with 24 bases remaining between them. The CDR3 contains 17 residues. Germline V CDR1 and CDR2: DFQATT, SNEGSKA (reference sequence). CDR3 amino acids: CSARAGGRAAPTHEQYF. The CDR3 region has the DNA TGCAGTGCTAGAGCCGGGGGCAGGGCTGCCCCTACCCACGAGCAGTACTTC.

The table lists this clonotype with a few counts. The chain joins TRBV7-2 to TRBJ2-7; either TRBD1 or TRBD2 may fit D (5 bases each). The germline V gene has CDR1 SGHTA and CDR2 FQGNSA. V lost 1 base, J lost 6 bases, and 10 bases lay in between. CDR3 size: 13 residues. The chain's CDR3 is CASSLGGDGEQYF. CDR3 coding DNA: TGTGCCAGCAGCTTAGGAGGGGACGGCGAGCAGTACTTC.